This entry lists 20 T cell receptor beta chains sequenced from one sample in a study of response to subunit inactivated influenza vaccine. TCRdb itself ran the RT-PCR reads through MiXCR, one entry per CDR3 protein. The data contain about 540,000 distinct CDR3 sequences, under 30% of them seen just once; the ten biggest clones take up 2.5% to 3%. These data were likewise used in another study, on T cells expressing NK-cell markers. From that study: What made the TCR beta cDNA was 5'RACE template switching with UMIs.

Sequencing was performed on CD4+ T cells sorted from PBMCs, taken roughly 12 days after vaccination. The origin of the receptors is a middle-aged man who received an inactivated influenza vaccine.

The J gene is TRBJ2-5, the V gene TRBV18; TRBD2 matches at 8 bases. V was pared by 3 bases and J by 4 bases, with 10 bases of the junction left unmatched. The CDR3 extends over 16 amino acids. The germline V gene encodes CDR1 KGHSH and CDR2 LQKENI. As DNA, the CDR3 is TGTGCCAGCTCACCGAATCCGAGCGGGAGTAGAGAGACCCAGTACTTC. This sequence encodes CASSPNPSGSRETQYF.

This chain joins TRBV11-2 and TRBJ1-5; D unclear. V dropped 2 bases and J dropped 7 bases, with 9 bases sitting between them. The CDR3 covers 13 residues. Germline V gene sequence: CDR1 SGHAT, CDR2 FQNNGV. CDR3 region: CASSLNDGQPQHF. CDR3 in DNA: TGTGCCAGCAGCTTAAATGACGGACAGCCCCAGCATTTT.

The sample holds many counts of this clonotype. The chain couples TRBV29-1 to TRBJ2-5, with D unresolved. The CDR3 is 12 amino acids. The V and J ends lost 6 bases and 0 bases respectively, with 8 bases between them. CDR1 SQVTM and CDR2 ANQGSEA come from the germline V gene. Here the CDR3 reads CSVIQDQETQYF. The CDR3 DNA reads TGCAGCGTGATCCAAGACCAAGAGACCCAGTACTTC. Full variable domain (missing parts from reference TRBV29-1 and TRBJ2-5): SAVISQKPSRDICQRGTSLTIQCQVDSQVTMMFWYRQQPGQSLTLIATANQGSEATYESGFVIDKFPISRPNLTFSTLTVSNMSPEDSSIYLCSVIQDQETQYFGPGTRLLVL.

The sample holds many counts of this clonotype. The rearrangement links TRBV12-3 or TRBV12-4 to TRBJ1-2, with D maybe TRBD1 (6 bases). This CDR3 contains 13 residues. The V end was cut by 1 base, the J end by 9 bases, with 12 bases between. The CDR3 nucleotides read TGTGCCAGCAGTTTAGGACAGGACAGAAGCTACACCTTC. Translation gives CASSLGQDRSYTF.

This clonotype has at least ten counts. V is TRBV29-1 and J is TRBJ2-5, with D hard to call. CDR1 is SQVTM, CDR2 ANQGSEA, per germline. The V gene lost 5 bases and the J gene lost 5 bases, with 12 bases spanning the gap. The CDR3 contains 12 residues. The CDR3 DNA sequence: TGCAGCGTTTCACTGAGTAGGGAGACCCAGTACTTC. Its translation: CSVSLSRETQYF.

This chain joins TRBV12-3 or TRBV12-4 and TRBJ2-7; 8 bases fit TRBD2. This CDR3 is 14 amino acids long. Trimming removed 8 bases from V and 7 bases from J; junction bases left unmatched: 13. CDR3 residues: CASGPISGGGEQYF. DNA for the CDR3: TGTGCCAGCGGGCCGATAAGCGGGGGAGGGGAGCAGTACTTC.

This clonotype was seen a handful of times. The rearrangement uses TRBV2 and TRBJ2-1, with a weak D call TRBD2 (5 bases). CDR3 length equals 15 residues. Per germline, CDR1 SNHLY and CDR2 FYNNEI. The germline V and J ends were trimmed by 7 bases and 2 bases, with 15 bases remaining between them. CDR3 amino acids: CASIYSQTTYNEQFF. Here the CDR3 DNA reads TGTGCCAGCATTTACAGCCAGACTACCTACAATGAGCAGTTCTTC.

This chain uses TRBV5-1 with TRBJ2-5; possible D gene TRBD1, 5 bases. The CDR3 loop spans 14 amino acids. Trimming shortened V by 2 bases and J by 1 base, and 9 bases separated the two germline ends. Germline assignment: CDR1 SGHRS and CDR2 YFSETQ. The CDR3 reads CASSFNRPQETQYF. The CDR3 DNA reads TGCGCCAGCAGCTTTAACAGGCCCCAAGAGACCCAGTACTTC.

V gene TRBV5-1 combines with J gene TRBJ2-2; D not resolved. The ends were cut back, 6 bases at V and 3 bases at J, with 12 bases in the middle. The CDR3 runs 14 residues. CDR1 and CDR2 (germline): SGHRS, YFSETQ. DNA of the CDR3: TGCGCCAGCAAACAACCTGGCTACACCGGGGAGCTGTTTTTT. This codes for CASKQPGYTGELFF.

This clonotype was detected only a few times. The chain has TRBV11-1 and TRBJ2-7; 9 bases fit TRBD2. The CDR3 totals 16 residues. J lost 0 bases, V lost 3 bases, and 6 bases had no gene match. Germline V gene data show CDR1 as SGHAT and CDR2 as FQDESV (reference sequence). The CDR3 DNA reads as TGTGCCAGCAGCTTCGGGAGACTAGCGGACTCCTACGAGCAGTACTTC. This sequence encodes CASSFGRLADSYEQYF.

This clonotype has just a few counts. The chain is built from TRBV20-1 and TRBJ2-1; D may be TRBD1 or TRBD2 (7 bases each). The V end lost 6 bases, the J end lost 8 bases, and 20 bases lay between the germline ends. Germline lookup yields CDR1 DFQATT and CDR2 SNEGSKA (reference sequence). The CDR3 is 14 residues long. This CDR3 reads CSAKAGGAVYEQFF. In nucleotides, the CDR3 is TGCAGTGCAAAGGCAGGGGGGGCCGTCTATGAGCAGTTCTTC.

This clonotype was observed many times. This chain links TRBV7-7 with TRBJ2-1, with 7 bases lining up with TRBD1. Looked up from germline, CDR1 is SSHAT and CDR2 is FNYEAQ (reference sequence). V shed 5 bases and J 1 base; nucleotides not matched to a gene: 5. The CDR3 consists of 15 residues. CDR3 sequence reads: CASSPDRDSYNEQFF. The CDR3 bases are TGTGCCAGCAGCCCAGACAGGGATTCCTACAATGAGCAGTTCTTC.

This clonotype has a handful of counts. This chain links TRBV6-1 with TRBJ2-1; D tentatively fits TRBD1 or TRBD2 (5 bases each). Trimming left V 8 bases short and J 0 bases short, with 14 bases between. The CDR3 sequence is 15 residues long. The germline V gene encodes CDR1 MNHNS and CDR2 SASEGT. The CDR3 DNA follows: TGTGCCAGCGGAACTTGGGGGAGCTCCTACAATGAGCAGTTCTTC. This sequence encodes CASGTWGSSYNEQFF.

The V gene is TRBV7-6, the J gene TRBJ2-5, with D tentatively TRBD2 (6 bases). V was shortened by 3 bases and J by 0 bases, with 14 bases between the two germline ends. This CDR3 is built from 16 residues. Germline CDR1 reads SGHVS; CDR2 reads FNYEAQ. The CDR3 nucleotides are TGTGCCAGCAGCTTTTCTACGGGGGAGTACCAAGAGACCCAGTACTTC. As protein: CASSFSTGEYQETQYF.

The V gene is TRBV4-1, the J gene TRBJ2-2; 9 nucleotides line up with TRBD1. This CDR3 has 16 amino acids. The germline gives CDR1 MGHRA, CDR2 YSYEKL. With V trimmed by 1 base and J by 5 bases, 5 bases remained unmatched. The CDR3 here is CASSQGDRDETGELFF. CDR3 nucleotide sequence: TGCGCCAGCAGCCAAGGGGACAGGGACGAGACCGGGGAGCTGTTTTTT.

CDR3 residues: CARSPWEETQYF. CDR3 DNA sequence: TGTGCCAGAAGCCCTTGGGAAGAGACCCAGTACTTC. The V call is TRBV7-9, the J call TRBJ2-5; the D is unclear. The CDR3 covers 12 residues. Germline-derived CDR1 and CDR2 are SEHNR and FQNEAQ (reference sequence). V lost 9 bases to trimming and J lost 3 bases, with 11 bases between them.

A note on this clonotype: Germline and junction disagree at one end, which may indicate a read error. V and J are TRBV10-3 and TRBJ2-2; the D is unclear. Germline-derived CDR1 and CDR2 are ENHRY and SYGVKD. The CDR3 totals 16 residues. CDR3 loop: CAISEPTIRNTGELFF. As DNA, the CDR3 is TGTGCTATCAGTGAGCCGACAATACGGAACACCGGGGAGCTGTTTTTT.

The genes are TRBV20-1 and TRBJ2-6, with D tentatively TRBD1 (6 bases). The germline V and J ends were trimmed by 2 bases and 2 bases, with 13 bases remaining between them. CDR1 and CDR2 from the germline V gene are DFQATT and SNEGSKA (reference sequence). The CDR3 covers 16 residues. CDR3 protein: CSARTDTGTGANVLTF. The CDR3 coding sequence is TGCAGTGCTAGAACAGACACAGGGACTGGGGCCAACGTCCTGACTTTC.

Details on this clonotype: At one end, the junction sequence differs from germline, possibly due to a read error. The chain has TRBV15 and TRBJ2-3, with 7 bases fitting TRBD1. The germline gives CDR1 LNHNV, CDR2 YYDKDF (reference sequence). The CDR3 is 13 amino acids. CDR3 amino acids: CATSRQGPETQYF. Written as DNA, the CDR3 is TGTGCCACCAGCCGACAGGGCCCAGAAACGCAGTATTTT.

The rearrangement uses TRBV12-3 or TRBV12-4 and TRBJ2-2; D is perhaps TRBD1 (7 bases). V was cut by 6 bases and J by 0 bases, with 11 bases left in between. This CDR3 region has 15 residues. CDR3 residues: CASRRGTANTGELFF. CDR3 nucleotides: TGTGCCAGCAGACGGGGGACAGCGAACACCGGGGAGCTGTTTTTT.